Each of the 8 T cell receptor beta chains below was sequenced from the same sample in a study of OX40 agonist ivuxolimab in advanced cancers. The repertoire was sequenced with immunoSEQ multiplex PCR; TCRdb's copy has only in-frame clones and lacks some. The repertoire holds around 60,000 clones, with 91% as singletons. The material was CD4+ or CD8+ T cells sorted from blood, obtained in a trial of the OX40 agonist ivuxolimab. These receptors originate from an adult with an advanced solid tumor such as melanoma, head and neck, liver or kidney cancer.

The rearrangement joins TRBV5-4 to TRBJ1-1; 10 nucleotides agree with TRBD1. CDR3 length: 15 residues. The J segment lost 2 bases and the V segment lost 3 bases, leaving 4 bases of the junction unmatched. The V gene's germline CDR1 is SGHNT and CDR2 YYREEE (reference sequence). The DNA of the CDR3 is TGTGCCAGCAGCTGGATGACAGGGGGCAACACTGAAGCTTTCTTT. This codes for CASSWMTGGNTEAFF.

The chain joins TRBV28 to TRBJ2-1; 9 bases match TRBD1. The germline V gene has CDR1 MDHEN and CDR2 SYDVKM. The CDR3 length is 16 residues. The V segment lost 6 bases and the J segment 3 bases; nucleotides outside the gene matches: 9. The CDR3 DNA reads TGTGCCAGCAGCACAGTCGGGACAGGGCTCTACAATGAGCAGTTCTTC. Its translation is CASSTVGTGLYNEQFF. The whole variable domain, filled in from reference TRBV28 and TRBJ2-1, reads DVKVTQSSRYLVKRTGEKVFLECVQDMDHENMFWYRQDPGLGLRLIYFSYDVKMKEKGDIPEGYSVSREKKERFSLILESASTNQTSMYLCASSTVGTGLYNEQFFGPGTRLTVL.

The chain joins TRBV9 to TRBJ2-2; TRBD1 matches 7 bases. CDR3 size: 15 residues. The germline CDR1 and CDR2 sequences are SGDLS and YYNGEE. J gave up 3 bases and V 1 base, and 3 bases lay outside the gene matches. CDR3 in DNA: TGTGCCAGCAGCGTATCGGACAGGTACACCGGGGAGCTGTTTTTT. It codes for CASSVSDRYTGELFF.

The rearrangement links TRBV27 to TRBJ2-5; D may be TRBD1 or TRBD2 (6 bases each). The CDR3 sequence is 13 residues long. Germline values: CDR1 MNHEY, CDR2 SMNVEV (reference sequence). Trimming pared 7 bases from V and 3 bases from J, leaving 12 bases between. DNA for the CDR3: TGTGCCAGCAAAAGGGGGGCTGAAGAGACCCAGTACTTC. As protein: CASKRGAEETQYF.

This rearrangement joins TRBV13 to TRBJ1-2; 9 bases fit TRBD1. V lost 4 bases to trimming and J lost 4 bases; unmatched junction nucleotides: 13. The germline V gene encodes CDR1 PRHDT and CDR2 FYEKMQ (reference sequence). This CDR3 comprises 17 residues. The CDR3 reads CASSSSGTGLIRYGYTF. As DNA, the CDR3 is TGTGCCAGCAGCTCCTCCGGGACAGGGCTTATTCGCTATGGCTACACCTTC. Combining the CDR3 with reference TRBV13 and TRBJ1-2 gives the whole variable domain AAGVIQSPRHLIKEKRETATLKCYPIPRHDTVYWYQQGPGQDPQFLISFYEKMQSDKGSIPDRFSAQQFSDYHSELNMSSLELGDSALYFCASSSSGTGLIRYGYTFGSGTRLTVV.

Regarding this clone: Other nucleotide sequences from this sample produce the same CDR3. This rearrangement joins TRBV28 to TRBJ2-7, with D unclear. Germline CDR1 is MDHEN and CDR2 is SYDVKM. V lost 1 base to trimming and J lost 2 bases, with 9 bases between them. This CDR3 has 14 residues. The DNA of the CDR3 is TGTGCCAGCAGTTTATTCCGCCAGGCCTACGAGCAGTACTTC. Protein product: CASSLFRQAYEQYF.

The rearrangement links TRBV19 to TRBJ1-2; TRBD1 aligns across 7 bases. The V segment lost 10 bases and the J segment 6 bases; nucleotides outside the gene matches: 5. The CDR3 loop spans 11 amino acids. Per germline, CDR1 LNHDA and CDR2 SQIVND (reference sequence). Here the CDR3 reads CANMTGNGYTF. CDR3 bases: TGTGCCAACATGACAGGGAATGGCTACACCTTC.

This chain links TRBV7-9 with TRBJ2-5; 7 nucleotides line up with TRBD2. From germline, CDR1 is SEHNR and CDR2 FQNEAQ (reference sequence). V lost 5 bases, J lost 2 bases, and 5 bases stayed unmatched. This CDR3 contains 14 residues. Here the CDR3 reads CASSRASGQETQYF. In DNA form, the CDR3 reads TGTGCCAGCAGCCGCGCTAGCGGACAAGAGACCCAGTACTTC.